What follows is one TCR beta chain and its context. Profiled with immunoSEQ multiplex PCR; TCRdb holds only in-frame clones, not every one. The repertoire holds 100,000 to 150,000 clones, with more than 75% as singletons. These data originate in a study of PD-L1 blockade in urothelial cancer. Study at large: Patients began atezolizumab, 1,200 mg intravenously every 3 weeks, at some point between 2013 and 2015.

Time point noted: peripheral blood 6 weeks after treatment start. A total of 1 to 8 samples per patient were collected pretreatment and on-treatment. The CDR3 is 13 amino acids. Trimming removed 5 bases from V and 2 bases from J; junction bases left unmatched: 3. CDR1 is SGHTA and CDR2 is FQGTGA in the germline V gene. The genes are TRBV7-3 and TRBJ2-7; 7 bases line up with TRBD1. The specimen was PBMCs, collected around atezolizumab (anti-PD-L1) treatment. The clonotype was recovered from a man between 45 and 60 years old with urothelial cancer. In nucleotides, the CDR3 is TGTGCCAGCAGCAAAGGGACAGCCTACGAGCAGTACTTC. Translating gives CASSKGTAYEQYF.